What follows are 22 T cell receptor beta chains derived from one specimen sequenced in a study of CD8 T cells in ankylosing spondylitis. TCRdb ran MiXCR on the 5' RACE reads and lists one entry per CDR3 protein. The sample has 380,000 or so distinct CDR3 sequences, approximately 20% seen once. The specimen was blood, either unsorted or a sorted T cell fraction (not recorded which). All receptors derive from a male donor with ankylosing spondylitis or in good health (not recorded which).

This clonotype was found a few times. The V and J genes are TRBV11-1 and TRBJ2-1; TRBD1 agrees at 7 bases. With 8 bases clipped from V and 6 bases from J, the junction kept 22 bases outside the gene matches. The germline V gene encodes CDR1 SGHAT and CDR2 FQDESV (reference sequence). The CDR3 is 18 amino acids. This chain's CDR3 is CASATTGLRLASFNEQFF. The CDR3 DNA reads as TGTGCCAGCGCCACGACAGGGTTGCGGCTAGCCTCTTTCAATGAGCAGTTCTTC.

This clonotype was picked up a small number of times. The chain combines TRBV6-5 with TRBJ2-5; 7 nucleotides align to TRBD2. The ends lost 1 base at V and 5 bases at J; junction bases unmatched: 13. This CDR3 has 17 residues. CDR1 and CDR2 (germline): MNHEY, SVGAGI. CDR3 sequence: CASSYFNPIGTTETQYF. The CDR3 nucleotides read TGTGCCAGCAGTTACTTCAACCCGATTGGGACTACCGAGACCCAGTACTTC.

Only a few counts were recorded for this clonotype. The gene calls are TRBV6-1 and TRBJ2-3; a possible D gene is TRBD2 (7 bases). Germline V gene lookup returns CDR1 MNHNS and CDR2 SASEGT. Trimming took off 6 bases at V and 5 bases at J, with 21 bases between the two ends. The CDR3 totals 16 residues. This CDR3 reads CASSPTGGRPQDTQYF. The CDR3 coding sequence is TGTGCCAGCAGCCCAACGGGGGGCCGTCCGCAAGATACGCAGTATTTT.

This clonotype has just a few counts. The J gene is TRBJ2-7, the V gene TRBV20-1, with D uncertain. Germline V CDR1 and CDR2: DFQATT, SNEGSKA (reference sequence). This CDR3 comprises 16 residues. V dropped 0 bases and J dropped 0 bases, with 15 bases sitting between them. The CDR3 nucleotides read TGCAGTGCTAGAGATCTGCCAACCTCGAGCTCCTACGAGCAGTACTTC. As protein: CSARDLPTSSSYEQYF.

V usage is TRBV29-1 and J usage is TRBJ2-7; either TRBD1 or TRBD2 may fit D (6 bases each). CDR1 is SQVTM, CDR2 ANQGSEA, per germline. V was cut by 5 bases and J by 7 bases, with 15 bases left in between. The CDR3 is made up of 12 amino acids. The CDR3 DNA is TGCAGCGTTTTAGGGGGGTCTAGGGAGCAGTACTTC. Its translation is CSVLGGSREQYF.

This clonotype was counted only a few times. This chain joins TRBV6-5 and TRBJ2-7; weak D call: TRBD2 (5 bases). Germline CDR1 is MNHEY and CDR2 is SVGAGI. The length of the CDR3 is 13 residues. V lost 0 bases to trimming and J lost 5 bases, with 8 bases between them. CDR3 sequence: CASSYSTGNEQYF. In nucleotides, the CDR3 is TGTGCCAGCAGTTACTCGACGGGGAACGAGCAGTACTTC.

This sequence joins TRBV6-1 and TRBJ1-2; tentative D call: TRBD1 (6 bases). The length of the CDR3 is 14 residues. Germline V lookup: CDR1 MNHNS, CDR2 SASEGT. CDR3 amino acids: CAAHWRHQGFGYTF. The CDR3 DNA follows: TGTGCGGCCCACTGGCGCCATCAGGGGTTTGGCTACACCTTC.

There are a few counts of this clonotype. The rearrangement joins TRBV7-9 to TRBJ2-7; 10 bases match TRBD1. Germline-derived CDR1 and CDR2 are SEHNR and FQNEAQ (reference sequence). The CDR3 spans 13 residues. The V and J ends lost 6 bases and 6 bases, in that order; junction bases with no gene match: 5. The CDR3 loop is CASSSRTGGEQYF. In nucleotides, the CDR3 is TGTGCCAGCAGTTCTAGGACAGGGGGCGAGCAGTACTTC.

The chain recombines TRBV28 with TRBJ1-5, with no clear D. The CDR3 contains 15 residues. V lost 3 bases and J lost 7, with 16 bases in between. Germline V gene lookup returns CDR1 MDHEN and CDR2 SYDVKM. The CDR3 loop is CASSFLGQRDQPQHF. In DNA form, the CDR3 reads TGTGCCAGCAGTTTTTTGGGCCAGCGAGACCAGCCCCAGCATTTT. Variable domain in full (rest from reference TRBV28 and TRBJ1-5): DVKVTQSSRYLVKRTGEKVFLECVQDMDHENMFWYRQDPGLGLRLIYFSYDVKMKEKGDIPEGYSVSREKKERFSLILESASTNQTSMYLCASSFLGQRDQPQHFGDGTRLSIL.

The gene calls are TRBV12-3 or TRBV12-4 and TRBJ2-1; D unresolved. V lost 5 bases to trimming and J lost 0 bases, with 11 bases between them. This CDR3 spans 15 amino acids. This chain's CDR3 is CASSPVSSSYNEQFF. In DNA, the CDR3 is TGTGCCAGCAGTCCCGTTTCCAGCTCCTACAATGAGCAGTTCTTC.

This sequence joins TRBV10-3 and TRBJ2-5; D is uncertain. This CDR3 has 14 residues. Trimming cost V 3 bases and J 2 bases, with 10 bases left between them. Germline lookup yields CDR1 ENHRY and CDR2 SYGVKD. The CDR3 coding sequence is TGTGCCATCAGTGACTTGGACGCTCAAGAGACCCAGTACTTC. Its translation: CAISDLDAQETQYF.

There are a few counts of this clonotype. This rearrangement joins TRBV29-1 to TRBJ2-1, with D possibly matching TRBD2 (6 bases). Germline V gene lookup returns CDR1 SQVTM and CDR2 ANQGSEA. The CDR3 has 16 amino acids. Trimming took off 3 bases at V and 0 bases at J, with 15 bases between the two ends. The chain's CDR3 is CSVEVGLRSSYNEQFF. The CDR3 nucleotides are TGCAGCGTTGAGGTGGGACTTCGGAGCTCCTACAATGAGCAGTTCTTC.

This sequence joins TRBV2 and TRBJ2-1, with D possibly being TRBD2 (5 bases). V gave up 7 bases and J gave up 5 bases, with 9 bases separating them. The CDR3 is made up of 12 amino acids. Germline V lookup: CDR1 SNHLY, CDR2 FYNNEI. The DNA for the CDR3 is TGTGCCAGCACTAGCTTTGACAATGAGCAGTTCTTC. This translates into CASTSFDNEQFF.

This clonotype was observed a few times. V is TRBV6-1 and J is TRBJ2-1; possibly TRBD1 for D (6 bases). CDR3 length equals 10 residues. V lost 8 bases and J 9 bases, leaving 8 bases between the germline ends. Germline V gives CDR1 MNHNS, CDR2 SASEGT. The CDR3, as DNA: TGTGCCAGCCAACAGGGTGAGCAGTTCTTC. Translating it yields CASQQGEQFF.

The genes are TRBV12-3 or TRBV12-4 and TRBJ2-1, with 7 bases aligning to TRBD1. The J segment lost 4 bases and the V segment lost 8 bases, leaving 8 bases of the junction unmatched. CDR3 length: 14 residues. The CDR3: CASSSNRGYNEQFF. In nucleotides, the CDR3 is TGTGCCAGCTCCTCCAACAGGGGATACAATGAGCAGTTCTTC.

This clonotype was seen only a few times. The chain recombines TRBV29-1 with TRBJ2-2; D is uncertain. This CDR3 has 15 amino acids. Germline values: CDR1 SQVTM, CDR2 ANQGSEA. Trimming pared 5 bases from V and 1 base from J, leaving 14 bases between. For the CDR3, the DNA is TGCAGCGTTCTTGCAGCAGAGCAGAACACCGGGGAGCTGTTTTTT. Encoded protein: CSVLAAEQNTGELFF.

Only a few counts were recorded for this clonotype. V usage is TRBV4-2 and J usage is TRBJ2-2; tentatively, D is TRBD2 (6 bases). The CDR3 consists of 15 residues. The germline CDR1 and CDR2 sequences are LGHNA and YNFKEQ. The V and J ends lost 0 bases and 4 bases respectively, with 9 bases between them. As DNA, the CDR3 is TGTGCCAGCAGCCAAGAAGCCGGGGGCACCGGGGAGCTGTTTTTT. Its translation: CASSQEAGGTGELFF.

This clonotype was seen a handful of times. This chain uses TRBV27 with TRBJ1-1, with no clear D. V lost 6 bases, J lost 6 bases, and 11 bases lay in between. Germline V gene data show CDR1 as MNHEY and CDR2 as SMNVEV (reference sequence). This CDR3 contains 12 residues. CDR3: CASRAPFAEAFF. CDR3 in DNA: TGTGCCAGCAGGGCCCCTTTCGCTGAAGCTTTCTTT.

This clonotype was recorded only once. V is TRBV16 and J is TRBJ2-7, with a weak D call TRBD1 (6 bases). The CDR3 totals 13 residues. Looked up from germline, CDR1 is KGHSY and CDR2 is FQNENV. V was pared by 3 bases and J by 2 bases, with 8 bases between. As DNA, the CDR3 is TGTGCCAGCAGCCAGGGACACGCCTACGAGCAGTACTTC. As protein: CASSQGHAYEQYF.

V and J are TRBV3-1 and TRBJ2-5; D is unresolved. The CDR3 spans 16 residues. CDR1 is LGHDT and CDR2 is YNNKEL in the germline V gene (reference sequence). Deletions cut 1 base from V and 2 bases from J, with 14 bases between. CDR3 sequence (DNA): TGTGCCAGCAGCCAAGCAGGTGGCAACCGACAAGAGACCCAGTACTTC. Amino acid sequence: CASSQAGGNRQETQYF.

This clonotype showed up just a few times. CDR3 coding DNA: TGTGCCAGCAGTAGACAGGGGGCGATGGAGACCCAGTACTTC. This gives the protein CASSRQGAMETQYF. The chain combines TRBV12-3 or TRBV12-4 with TRBJ2-5, with 10 bases fitting TRBD1. The CDR3 runs 14 residues. Trimming removed 5 bases from V and 5 bases from J; junction bases left unmatched: 5.

The rearrangement joins TRBV14 to TRBJ2-1; 9 bases fit TRBD2. J was trimmed by 4 bases and V by 0 bases; bases with no gene match: 1. The CDR3 loop spans 15 amino acids. The germline gives CDR1 SGHDN, CDR2 FVKESK. CDR3 region: CASSQESGGYNEQFF. As DNA, the CDR3 is TGTGCCAGCAGCCAAGAAAGCGGGGGGTACAATGAGCAGTTCTTC. The full variable domain, its missing parts supplied by reference TRBV14 and TRBJ2-1, is EAGVTQFPSHSVIEKGQTVTLRCDPISGHDNLYWYRRVMGKEIKFLLHFVKESKQDESGMPNNRFLAERTGGTYSTLKVQPAELEDSGVYFCASSQESGGYNEQFFGPGTRLTVL.